These 12 T cell receptor beta chains originate from one sample sequenced in a study of control samples from healthy donors and cancer patients. Generated by immunoSEQ multiplex PCR, the TCRdb table keeps only in-frame clones and is missing some. The sample comprises some 410,000 clones, around 90% of which are singletons, and about 6.3% rests with the top ten. The sequenced sample consisted of PBMCs. These receptor sequences come from a man aged 35 to 55 with head and neck cancer.

V and J are TRBV7-2 and TRBJ1-2; a weak D match, TRBD1 (5 bases). Germline V lookup: CDR1 SGHTA, CDR2 FQGNSA. The CDR3 is made up of 14 amino acids. Trimming took off 0 bases at V and 6 bases at J, with 11 bases between the two ends. The CDR3 here is CASSLARGGNGYTF. Written as DNA, the CDR3 is TGTGCCAGCAGCTTAGCGCGGGGGGGGAATGGCTACACCTTC.

This clone is a singleton in its sample. The V call is TRBV29-1, the J call TRBJ2-7, with D possibly TRBD2 on 5 matching bases. CDR1 and CDR2 from the germline V gene are SQVTM and ANQGSEA. The CDR3 is 11 residues long. V shed 1 base and J shed 9 bases, with 10 bases lying between them. CDR3 amino acids: CSVEGSRVQYF. CDR3 sequence (DNA): TGCAGCGTTGAAGGGTCGAGGGTGCAGTACTTC.

The rearrangement uses TRBV5-1 and TRBJ1-4; TRBD1 is a possible D gene (6 bases). Germline V gene data show CDR1 as SGHRS and CDR2 as YFSETQ. V was trimmed by 0 bases and J by 8 bases, leaving 11 bases between them. The CDR3 spans 14 residues. The chain's CDR3 is CASSLEGRGEKLFF. The CDR3 DNA reads TGCGCCAGCAGCTTGGAAGGCAGGGGCGAAAAACTGTTTTTT.

This chain joins TRBV5-1 and TRBJ2-1; no reliable D call. CDR3 length: 14 amino acids. Germline V gene lookup returns CDR1 SGHRS and CDR2 YFSETQ. V was trimmed by 0 bases and J by 5 bases, leaving 9 bases between them. This CDR3 reads CASSLVASHNEQFF. In DNA, the CDR3 is TGCGCCAGCAGCTTGGTAGCTTCTCACAATGAGCAGTTCTTC. The variable domain in full, with the rest retrieved from reference TRBV5-1 and TRBJ2-1, is KAGVTQTPRYLIKTRGQQVTLSCSPISGHRSVSWYQQTPGQGLQFLFEYFSETQRNKGNFPGRFSGRQFSNSRSEMNVSTLELGDSALYLCASSLVASHNEQFFGPGTRLTVL.

This sequence joins TRBV13 and TRBJ2-1; TRBD1 is a possible D gene (6 bases). The CDR3 runs to 16 residues. V lost 5 bases and J 8 bases, leaving 22 bases between the germline ends. Germline V CDR1 and CDR2: PRHDT, FYEKMQ (reference sequence). The CDR3 DNA reads as TGTGCCAGCAGCGTCCAGAGGGGACATAAATATTATGAGCAGTTCTTC. Protein: CASSVQRGHKYYEQFF.

The chain carries TRBV27 and TRBJ1-1; D is unclear. There are 14 residues in the CDR3. The V gene lost 4 bases and the J gene lost 4 bases, with 13 bases spanning the gap. Germline V gives CDR1 MNHEY, CDR2 SMNVEV (reference sequence). The CDR3 DNA follows: TGTGCCAGCAGTTCGACGGGTTTAGGCACTGAAGCTTTCTTT. Translating it yields CASSSTGLGTEAFF.

J is TRBJ2-7 and V is TRBV10-1; TRBD1 agrees at 7 bases. Trimming cost V 5 bases and J 5 bases; bases outside gene matches: 12. CDR1 and CDR2 (germline): WNHNN, SYGVQD (reference sequence). The CDR3 contains 15 residues. DNA of the CDR3: TGCGCCAGCAGTAAAGGGACAGCCGGTATCCACGAGCAGTACTTC. The encoded protein is CASSKGTAGIHEQYF.

The chain couples TRBV18 to TRBJ1-6; a weak D match, TRBD1 (5 bases). This CDR3 has 17 amino acids. The V gene's germline CDR1 is KGHSH and CDR2 LQKENI. V shed 6 bases and J shed 6 bases, with 21 bases lying between them. CDR3 region: CASSDRIGENFNSPLHF. The CDR3 DNA sequence: TGTGCCAGCTCGGACCGGATAGGGGAAAACTTTAATTCACCCCTCCACTTT.

The J gene is TRBJ2-1, the V gene TRBV5-1; possibly TRBD1 or TRBD2 for D (6 bases each). The CDR3 totals 15 residues. Deletions cut 1 base from V and 7 bases from J, with 15 bases between. Germline CDR1 SGHRS, CDR2 YFSETQ. CDR3 coding DNA: TGCGCCAGCAGCTTGTCGGGGAGAGGGGGGAATGAGCAGTTCTTC. Amino acid sequence: CASSLSGRGGNEQFF.

The CDR3 DNA reads TGTGCCAGCAGAAGGACTAGCGCTACCGACGAGCAGTACTTC. Translated: CASRRTSATDEQYF. V usage is TRBV6-5 and J usage is TRBJ2-7; 9 nucleotides line up with TRBD2. Germline CDR1 is MNHEY and CDR2 is SVGAGI. The V and J ends lost 6 bases and 5 bases, in that order; junction bases with no gene match: 8. The CDR3 is made up of 14 amino acids.

The V call is TRBV15, the J call TRBJ1-1, with TRBD1 matching 10 bases. V dropped 5 bases and J dropped 0; count of bases not matched to a gene: 6. The CDR3 runs 16 residues. In germline, CDR1 is LNHNV, CDR2 YYDKDF (reference sequence). This chain's CDR3 is CATSGGQGDLNTEAFF. In DNA, the CDR3 is TGTGCCACCAGCGGAGGACAGGGGGACCTGAACACTGAAGCTTTCTTT.

V gene TRBV7-9 combines with J gene TRBJ2-3, with D unresolved. CDR3 size: 16 residues. With 8 bases removed from V and 4 bases from J, the gap between germline ends came to 22 bases. Germline assignment: CDR1 SEHNR and CDR2 FQNEAQ (reference sequence). This chain's CDR3 is CASGPGPRHYADTQYF. DNA of the CDR3: TGTGCCAGCGGCCCCGGGCCGCGCCATTACGCAGATACGCAGTATTTT.